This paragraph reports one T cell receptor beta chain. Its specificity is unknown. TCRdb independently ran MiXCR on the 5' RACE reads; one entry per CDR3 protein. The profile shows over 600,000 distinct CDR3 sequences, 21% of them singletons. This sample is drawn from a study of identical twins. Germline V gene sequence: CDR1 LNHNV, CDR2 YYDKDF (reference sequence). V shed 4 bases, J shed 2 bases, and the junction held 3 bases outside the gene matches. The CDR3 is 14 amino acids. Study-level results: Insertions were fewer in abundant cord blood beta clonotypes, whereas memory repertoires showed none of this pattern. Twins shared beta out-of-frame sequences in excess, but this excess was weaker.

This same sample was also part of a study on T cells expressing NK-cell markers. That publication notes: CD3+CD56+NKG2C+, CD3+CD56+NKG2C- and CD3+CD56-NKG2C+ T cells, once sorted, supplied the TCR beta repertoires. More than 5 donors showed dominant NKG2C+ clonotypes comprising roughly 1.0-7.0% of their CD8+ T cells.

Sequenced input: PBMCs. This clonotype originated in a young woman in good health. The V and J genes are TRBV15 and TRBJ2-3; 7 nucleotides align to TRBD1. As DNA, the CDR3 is TGTGCCACCAGCATAGGGGGCCCCACAGATACGCAGTATTTT. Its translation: CATSIGGPTDTQYF. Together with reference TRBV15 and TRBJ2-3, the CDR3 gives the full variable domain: DAMVIQNPRYQVTQFGKPVTLSCSQTLNHNVMYWYQQKSSQAPKLLFHYYDKDFNNEADTPDNFQSRRPNTSFCFLDIRSPGLGDTAMYLCATSIGGPTDTQYFGPGTRLTVL.